This TCR beta chain was retrieved from a study of T cells after yellow fever vaccination. Findings of the study overall: The CD4 compartment and the CD8 compartment contained a small share of clonotypes in common.

This clonotype has only a few counts. Its antigen is not known. One entry per CDR3 protein, called by TCRdb with MiXCR from the 5' RACE reads. The sample carries around 67,000 distinct CDR3 sequences, approximately 7% recorded once. CDR1 and CDR2 from the germline V gene are MGHRA and YSYEKL. This CDR3 is built from 16 residues. Trimming removed 0 bases from V and 1 base from J, with 10 bases in between. This clonotype was obtained from a young man who received the YFV17D yellow fever vaccine. Here the sequenced sample was CD8+ T cells sorted from PBMCs, taken 4 to 6 days after the first yellow fever vaccination. V is TRBV4-1 and J is TRBJ1-5; no reliable D call. As DNA, the CDR3 is TGCGCCAGCAGCCAAGACTTTGTGGGGAGCAATCAGCCCCAGCATTTT. It translates to CASSQDFVGSNQPQHF.